A single sample gave rise to the 23 T cell receptor beta chains below, sequenced in a study of blood T cells in healthy people across ages. Sample-barcoded 5' priming and a J-beta primer mix drove a second PCR of roughly 7 to 11 cycles. A single record per CDR3 protein comes from TCRdb applying MiXCR to the 5' RACE reads. This table has fewer than 2,000,000 distinct CDR3 sequences, 30% to 35% appearing once. The sample consisted of blood. These receptors all come from a woman in her thirties in good health.

This chain connects TRBV6-2 or TRBV6-3 to TRBJ1-1; 8 nucleotides align to TRBD1. Germline assignment: CDR1 MNHEY and CDR2 SVGEGT. CDR3 length: 15 residues. V shed 10 bases and J 5 bases; nucleotides not matched to a gene: 15. DNA for the CDR3: TGTGCCAACACCTTAAATACAGGGGGTACAACTGAAGCTTTCTTT. Its protein product is CANTLNTGGTTEAFF.

This clonotype was found a few times. The DNA of the CDR3 is TGCGCCAGCAGCCAAGATCCGGGGGCGAATAAAAAACTGTTTTTT. Amino acids: CASSQDPGANKKLFF. The V call is TRBV4-1, the J call TRBJ1-4; tentative D call: TRBD1 (6 bases). This CDR3 region has 15 residues. V was trimmed by 0 bases and J by 9 bases, leaving 14 bases between them. Germline loops: CDR1 MGHRA, CDR2 YSYEKL.

The chain is built from TRBV4-2 and TRBJ2-5; 8 bases agree with TRBD2. Per the germline V gene, CDR1 is LGHNA and CDR2 is YNFKEQ. This CDR3 is 16 amino acids long. V shed 1 base, J shed 11 bases, and the junction held 15 bases outside the gene matches. This chain's CDR3 is CASSQVGVSGAGEQYF. The CDR3, as DNA: TGTGCCAGCAGCCAAGTTGGCGTTAGCGGGGCGGGAGAGCAGTACTTC.

The rearrangement links TRBV3-1 to TRBJ1-2, with unresolved D. Germline CDR1 is LGHDT and CDR2 is YNNKEL (reference sequence). There are 15 residues in the CDR3. V lost 0 bases to trimming and J lost 2 bases, with 10 bases between them. The CDR3 DNA reads TGTGCCAGCAGCCAAGAGTCGGAGGGAAACTATGGCTACACCTTC. It translates to CASSQESEGNYGYTF.

This clonotype appeared a few times. This chain's CDR3 is CALHKRQGIYNEQFF. In DNA form, the CDR3 reads TGTGCCTTGCACAAGAGACAGGGGATCTACAATGAGCAGTTCTTC. The gene calls are TRBV3-1 and TRBJ2-1, with 8 bases that match TRBD1. The CDR3 extends over 15 amino acids. Germline trimming cut 11 bases from V and 3 bases from J; bases unmatched to any gene: 12. The germline gives CDR1 LGHDT, CDR2 YNNKEL (reference sequence).

This clonotype was observed a handful of times. V and J are TRBV14 and TRBJ2-7, with a tentative D call TRBD2 (5 bases). The CDR3 is made up of 14 amino acids. Germline V gives CDR1 SGHDN, CDR2 FVKESK. V lost 1 base to trimming and J lost 9 bases, with 16 bases between them. The CDR3 reads CASSQAGYQSGQYF. The CDR3, as DNA: TGTGCCAGCAGCCAAGCCGGCTACCAAAGCGGGCAGTACTTC.

This clonotype was detected many times. The chain links TRBV6-6 to TRBJ2-4, with D possibly TRBD2 on 5 matching bases. Trimming removed 2 bases at V and 0 bases at J, with 8 bases between. The CDR3 runs to 15 residues. The germline CDR1 and CDR2 sequences are MNHNY and SVGAGI (reference sequence). Here the CDR3 reads CASSYTSGAKNIQYF. CDR3 nucleotide sequence: TGTGCCAGCAGTTACACCAGCGGAGCCAAAAACATTCAGTACTTC.

The chain uses TRBV12-3 or TRBV12-4 and TRBJ2-7; 8 bases align to TRBD2. This CDR3 is built from 16 residues. V trimming: 5 bases; J trimming: 1 base; junction bases outside the gene matches: 10. CDR3 protein: CASSPISGSGSYEQYF. The CDR3 nucleotides read TGTGCCAGCAGTCCGATAAGCGGGAGTGGTTCCTACGAGCAGTACTTC.

This clonotype was counted ten times or more. The chain recombines TRBV29-1 with TRBJ2-1, with D possibly being TRBD1 or TRBD2 (6 bases each). CDR1 is SQVTM and CDR2 is ANQGSEA in the germline V gene. Between the trimmed V and J ends, which lost 4 bases and 5 bases, there was a span of 15 bases. This CDR3 contains 14 residues. The CDR3 DNA follows: TGCAGCGTTGGGTCGAGGGGGGTCCACAATGAGCAGTTCTTC. It is translated as CSVGSRGVHNEQFF.

This clonotype has ten or more counts. The chain is built from TRBV9 and TRBJ2-7, with 7 bases that match TRBD2. Trimming cost V 0 bases and J 4 bases; bases outside gene matches: 4. The CDR3 is 14 residues long. Germline loops: CDR1 SGDLS, CDR2 YYNGEE. The CDR3 DNA is TGTGCCAGCAGCGTAGAGCCTAGCGGTTACGAGCAGTACTTC. Translation gives CASSVEPSGYEQYF.

In this sample, this clonotype turned up once. V usage is TRBV15 and J usage is TRBJ2-3; no clear D gene. The V gene's germline CDR1 is LNHNV and CDR2 YYDKDF (reference sequence). Trimming cost V 0 bases and J 2 bases, with 9 bases left between them. This CDR3 has 15 residues. The CDR3 nucleotides read TGTGCCACCAGCAGAGAGGGCCGACTCACAGATACGCAGTATTTT. Its protein product is CATSREGRLTDTQYF.

This clonotype was found many times. The genes are TRBV29-1 and TRBJ2-3; D remains unclear. CDR3 length: 14 residues. The V gene's germline CDR1 is SQVTM and CDR2 ANQGSEA. Trimming removed 5 bases at V and 0 bases at J, with 12 bases between. The CDR3 nucleotides are TGCAGCGTTCAGAAGTTTGCTAGCACAGATACGCAGTATTTT. It translates to CSVQKFASTDTQYF.

This clonotype showed up just a few times. V usage is TRBV7-6 and J usage is TRBJ2-1, with D possibly matching TRBD2 (6 bases). The length of the CDR3 is 16 residues. CDR1 is SGHVS, CDR2 FNYEAQ, per germline. Trimming left V 5 bases short and J 3 bases short, with 17 bases between. The CDR3 region has the DNA TGTGCCAGCAGCCAAGGCGTCGCGGGGATCTACAATGAGCAGTTCTTC. It yields the protein CASSQGVAGIYNEQFF.

The J gene is TRBJ2-7, the V gene TRBV5-1, with a tentative D call TRBD2 (5 bases). Deletions cut 5 bases from V and 5 bases from J, with 14 bases between. The germline V gene encodes CDR1 SGHRS and CDR2 YFSETQ. The CDR3 totals 13 residues. The DNA of the CDR3 is TGCGCCAGCAGGCTGAAAGAGGGCCACGAGCAGTACTTC. Translation: CASRLKEGHEQYF.

This clonotype was observed a few times. The genes are TRBV6-5 and TRBJ2-3; D perhaps matches TRBD2 (5 bases). The germline V gene encodes CDR1 MNHEY and CDR2 SVGAGI. The CDR3 is 12 amino acids. Trimming shortened V by 6 bases and J by 5 bases, and 9 bases separated the two germline ends. The CDR3 coding sequence is TGTGCCAGCAGGCCGAGCGGAGATACGCAGTATTTT. This encodes CASRPSGDTQYF.

The chain recombines TRBV13 with TRBJ1-2; tentatively, D is TRBD1 (6 bases). From germline, CDR1 is PRHDT and CDR2 FYEKMQ (reference sequence). The CDR3 is 13 amino acids. V lost 7 bases, J lost 5 bases, and 14 bases lay in between. CDR3: CASNTQGKYGYTF. CDR3 DNA sequence: TGTGCCAGCAACACCCAGGGGAAATATGGCTACACCTTC.

This clonotype was seen at least ten times. The V call is TRBV27, the J call TRBJ1-2; possible D gene TRBD1, 6 bases. Germline CDR1 reads MNHEY; CDR2 reads SMNVEV (reference sequence). V was pared by 6 bases and J by 4 bases, with 12 bases between. This CDR3 contains 13 residues. The CDR3 is CASRTGRSYGYTF. The CDR3 DNA reads as TGTGCCAGCAGGACAGGTAGAAGCTATGGCTACACCTTC.

The chain is built from TRBV15 and TRBJ1-2, with 7 nucleotides matching TRBD1. Germline lookup yields CDR1 LNHNV and CDR2 YYDKDF (reference sequence). V shed 9 bases, J shed 4 bases, and the junction held 11 bases outside the gene matches. CDR3 size: 14 residues. The DNA of the CDR3 is TGTGCCACTACGCCCGACAGGGTAGGCTATGGCTACACCTTC. It specifies CATTPDRVGYGYTF.

The chain uses TRBV3-1 and TRBJ2-1; 8 bases line up with TRBD1. The J call is in doubt because the DNA end fits TRBJ2-7 better. This CDR3 contains 16 residues. The germline V gene has CDR1 LGHDT and CDR2 YNNKEL (reference sequence). CDR3 in DNA: TGTGCCAGCAGCCAATTGGGGGACAGGAGTCGGGGGGAGCAGTACTTC. Its protein is CASSQLGDRSRGEQYF.

This clonotype has a handful of counts. V is TRBV3-1 and J is TRBJ1-1; D possibly corresponds to TRBD1 (5 bases). V gave up 0 bases and J gave up 6 bases, with 14 bases separating them. Germline V gene lookup returns CDR1 LGHDT and CDR2 YNNKEL (reference sequence). This CDR3 is 15 amino acids long. The CDR3 sequence is CASSQDPGGDAEAFF. The CDR3 DNA reads TGTGCCAGCAGCCAAGATCCGGGGGGGGACGCTGAAGCTTTCTTT.

On this clonotype: One base away lies a much larger clone, so this may be a sequencing read error. The rearrangement joins TRBV6-2 or TRBV6-3 to TRBJ2-4, with a tentative D call TRBD2 (5 bases). The DNA end favors TRBJ2-7, so the J call may be wrong. This CDR3 comprises 14 residues. Germline loops: CDR1 MNHEY, CDR2 SVGEGT. Written as DNA, the CDR3 is TGTGCCAGCAGTTCAGCGAGAGGGCCATACGAGCAGTACTTC. Translating gives CASSSARGPYEQYF.

V is TRBV12-3 or TRBV12-4 and J is TRBJ2-3; perhaps TRBD2 as D (6 bases). V shed 6 bases and J shed 2 bases, with 15 bases lying between them. The CDR3 has 15 residues. CDR3 protein: CASSGGGRVTDTQYF. The CDR3 DNA is TGTGCCAGCAGCGGGGGTGGGCGGGTCACAGATACGCAGTATTTT.

This clonotype was recorded a few times. The gene calls are TRBV25-1 and TRBJ2-3; possibly TRBD2 for D (6 bases). This CDR3 has 17 amino acids. Trimming took 6 bases from V and 4 from J, leaving 23 bases between them. CDR1 MGHDK and CDR2 SYGVNS come from the germline V gene. The CDR3 nucleotides are TGTGCCAGCAGACCCGTTTTGGGGGGAGGATCCCCAGATACGCAGTATTTT. Protein sequence: CASRPVLGGGSPDTQYF.